Each of the 8 T cell receptor beta chains below was sequenced from the same sample in a study of technical replicates of blood from a handful of donors (dated by TCRdb to 2017 to 2019). Receptor libraries were prepared by the immunoSEQ multiplex PCR assay. Drawn from immuneACCESS, this table holds only the in-frame rearrangements with V and J called that TCRdb kept. Clones are partly lost; checked studies trace under half to an unresolved V gene and leave the rest unexplained. This sample gives roughly 70,000 clones in total; about 90% of them show up just once. 0.38% of the sample rests with the top ten. Source material: T cells isolated from PBMCs. The receptors derive from a human donor in good health.

The chain has TRBV2 and TRBJ1-1; no firm D call. V was cut by 3 bases and J by 1 base, with 3 bases left in between. Germline-derived CDR1 and CDR2 are SNHLY and FYNNEI. This CDR3 has 12 amino acids. The CDR3 DNA follows: TGTGCCAGCAGTGATAAGAACACTGAAGCTTTCTTT. Protein product: CASSDKNTEAFF.

V usage is TRBV28 and J usage is TRBJ2-2, with D possibly matching TRBD1 (6 bases). The CDR3 sequence is 14 residues long. Trimming cost V 5 bases and J 5 bases, with 12 bases left between them. Per germline, CDR1 MDHEN and CDR2 SYDVKM. The CDR3 bases are TGTGCCAGCAGTACAGGGTGGTCTACCGGGGAGCTGTTTTTT. Amino acids: CASSTGWSTGELFF.

This clone came up once. The chain carries TRBV29-1 and TRBJ2-7, with 12 bases lining up with TRBD2. Germline V gene sequence: CDR1 SQVTM, CDR2 ANQGSEA. V lost 5 bases to trimming and J lost 0 bases; unmatched junction nucleotides: 11. The CDR3 runs to 17 residues. CDR3 protein: CSVMGASGRASSYEQYF. The CDR3 bases are TGCAGCGTTATGGGGGCTAGCGGGAGGGCGAGCTCCTACGAGCAGTACTTC.

The chain carries TRBV7-9 and TRBJ1-2; the D is unclear. V dropped 1 base and J dropped 7 bases, with 7 bases sitting between them. Germline lookup yields CDR1 SEHNR and CDR2 FQNEAQ (reference sequence). This CDR3 region has 12 residues. The CDR3 here is CASSLVVAGYTF. The DNA of the CDR3 is TGTGCCAGCAGCTTAGTGGTAGCTGGCTACACCTTC.

The chain is built from TRBV27 and TRBJ2-7; 10 nucleotides agree with TRBD1. Losses at the gene ends were 6 bases for V and 3 bases for J; bases not matched to a gene: 8. CDR1 is MNHEY and CDR2 is SMNVEV in the germline V gene (reference sequence). The CDR3 spans 15 residues. The CDR3 here is CASSPRGQGNYEQYF. CDR3 in DNA: TGTGCCAGCAGCCCCCGGGGACAGGGGAACTACGAGCAGTACTTC.

The chain is built from TRBV5-6 and TRBJ2-3; TRBD1 matches at 9 bases. The CDR3 is 16 amino acids. The trim removed 4 bases at V and 0 bases at J, leaving 6 bases unmatched. The germline CDR1 and CDR2 sequences are SGHDT and YYEEEE. The CDR3 loop is CASSPGTGSSTDTQYF. The DNA for the CDR3 is TGTGCCAGCAGCCCCGGGACAGGGAGTAGCACAGATACGCAGTATTTT.

The chain combines TRBV19 with TRBJ2-2, with 12 nucleotides matching TRBD1. This CDR3 contains 17 residues. V trimming: 7 bases; J trimming: 4 bases; junction bases outside the gene matches: 10. CDR1 and CDR2 (germline): LNHDA, SQIVND (reference sequence). DNA for the CDR3: TGTGCCAGTACTCGGGGGGGACAGGGGGCTGGCACCGGGGAGCTGTTTTTT. Amino acids: CASTRGGQGAGTGELFF.

V and J are TRBV19 and TRBJ2-7, with D tentatively TRBD2 (5 bases). V lost 0 bases, J lost 7 bases, and 10 bases lay in between. The germline V gene has CDR1 LNHDA and CDR2 SQIVND (reference sequence). CDR3 size: 13 residues. Here the CDR3 reads CASSIEPSGEQYF. In DNA form, the CDR3 reads TGTGCCAGTAGTATAGAACCCTCGGGAGAGCAGTACTTC.